Below, 5 T cell receptor beta chains from the same sample are listed, as sequenced in a study of blood T cell repertoires in COVID-19. Profiling relied on immunoSEQ multiplex PCR, and the TCRdb table lists in-frame clones only, not all of them. Here the sample spans almost 30,000 clones, 70% to 80% being singletons. Sequenced material: peripheral blood. The receptors stem from a woman aged 70-85 years with acute or convalescent COVID-19.

The J gene is TRBJ2-1, the V gene TRBV4-3, with TRBD2 as a possible D gene (6 bases). The CDR3 runs 16 residues. Germline values: CDR1 LGHNA, CDR2 YSLEER. The V end lost 0 bases, the J end lost 7 bases, and 16 bases lay between the germline ends. In DNA, the CDR3 is TGCGCCAGCAGCCAAGATCCCGGGACTCCCCATAATGAGCAGTTCTTC. This translates into CASSQDPGTPHNEQFF.

This clone turned up a few times. The CDR3 DNA reads TGTGCCAGTAGTCCTCCCCGGGGAGGGGCCGAGCAGTACTTC. Its translation: CASSPPRGGAEQYF. The V gene is TRBV19, the J gene TRBJ2-7, with 7 positions matching TRBD2. Germline assignment: CDR1 LNHDA and CDR2 SQIVND (reference sequence). V lost 5 bases, J lost 6 bases, and 10 bases stayed unmatched. This CDR3 has 14 amino acids.

This clone was counted between two and nine times. This chain connects TRBV10-1 to TRBJ1-2; perhaps TRBD1 as D (6 bases). CDR3 length equals 11 residues. In germline, CDR1 is WNHNN, CDR2 SYGVQD (reference sequence). The V gene lost 5 bases and the J gene lost 7 bases, with 8 bases spanning the gap. CDR3 coding DNA: TGCGCCAGCAGTACAGGGTTTGGCTACACCTTC. Its protein is CASSTGFGYTF.

The rearrangement links TRBV7-3 to TRBJ2-5, with a possible D match to TRBD1 (7 bases). The CDR3 loop spans 15 amino acids. With 4 bases removed from V and 2 bases from J, the gap between germline ends came to 14 bases. Germline V gene sequence: CDR1 SGHTA, CDR2 FQGTGA. CDR3 residues: CASSSHPGGQETQYF. CDR3 nucleotides: TGTGCCAGCAGCTCCCACCCAGGGGGGCAAGAGACCCAGTACTTC.

This clone has only one observation. This chain links TRBV3-1 (or the pseudogene TRBV3-2) with TRBJ2-7, with 9 nucleotides matching TRBD1. After removal of 1 base from V and 9 bases from J, the junction contained 10 bases not matched to a gene. Germline loops: CDR1 LGHDT, CDR2 YNNKEL (reference sequence). The CDR3 runs to 15 residues. The CDR3 sequence: CASSQGLGQGIVQYF. The CDR3 DNA reads as TGTGCCAGCAGCCAAGGATTGGGACAGGGTATTGTGCAGTACTTC.